Below, 7 T cell receptor beta chains from the same sample are listed, as sequenced in a study of blood T cell repertoires in COVID-19. TCRdb's table, derived via immunoSEQ multiplex PCR, lists solely in-frame clones and lacks some. The sample consists of around 190,000 clones, around 83% of them appearing once. The specimen sequenced was peripheral blood. These receptors were collected from a woman in her 70s with COVID-19, enrolled during active disease.

The chain links TRBV24-1 to TRBJ1-4; 9 positions match TRBD1. V was clipped by 6 bases and J by 7 bases; unmatched bases: 5. In germline, CDR1 is KGHDR, CDR2 SFDVKD. This CDR3 has 14 residues. CDR3 in amino acids: CATSSGQGSEKLFF. The CDR3, as DNA: TGTGCCACCAGTTCGGGACAGGGAAGTGAAAAACTGTTTTTT.

V usage is TRBV11-3 and J usage is TRBJ2-5; D is perhaps TRBD2 (5 bases). Per the germline V gene, CDR1 is SGHNT and CDR2 is YENEEA. There are 15 residues in the CDR3. Trimming took off 1 base at V and 3 bases at J, with 12 bases between the two ends. The CDR3 DNA is TGTGCCAGCAGCTTAGGAGGGTCGGCGGAAGAGACCCAGTACTTC. This codes for CASSLGGSAEETQYF.

The V and J genes are TRBV6-2 or TRBV6-3 and TRBJ2-7; TRBD1 aligns across 9 bases. The CDR3 consists of 15 residues. V lost 4 bases to trimming and J lost 3 bases; unmatched junction nucleotides: 7. Germline CDR1 and CDR2: MNHEY and SVGEGT. The chain's CDR3 is CASSLNRDRVYEQYF. In nucleotides, the CDR3 is TGTGCCAGCAGTTTAAACCGGGACAGGGTCTACGAGCAGTACTTC.

This sequence joins TRBV10-3 and TRBJ2-1; TRBD2 matches 10 bases. This CDR3 is 13 amino acids long. Germline V gives CDR1 ENHRY, CDR2 SYGVKD. V shed 3 bases, J shed 8 bases, and the junction held 1 base outside the gene matches. The CDR3 protein is CAISEGTSDEQFF. In DNA form, the CDR3 reads TGTGCCATCAGTGAAGGGACTAGCGATGAGCAGTTCTTC.

V is TRBV5-1 and J is TRBJ1-5, with 7 bases lining up with TRBD1. Germline V CDR1 and CDR2: SGHRS, YFSETQ. The V segment lost 4 bases and the J segment 6 bases; nucleotides outside the gene matches: 7. The CDR3 runs 14 residues. CDR3 bases: TGCGCCAGCAGCCCAACAGGGGCCGGTCAGCCCCAGCATTTT. Amino acids: CASSPTGAGQPQHF. Full variable domain (missing parts from reference TRBV5-1 and TRBJ1-5): KAGVTQTPRYLIKTRGQQVTLSCSPISGHRSVSWYQQTPGQGLQFLFEYFSETQRNKGNFPGRFSGRQFSNSRSEMNVSTLELGDSALYLCASSPTGAGQPQHFGDGTRLSIL.

As for this clone: The sample has other DNA sequences that encode this CDR3 too. The chain combines TRBV29-1 with TRBJ1-1, with TRBD1 matching over 8 bases. The CDR3 has 13 amino acids. Germline CDR1 reads SQVTM; CDR2 reads ANQGSEA. V was clipped by 6 bases and J by 0 bases; unmatched bases: 3. The CDR3 DNA follows: TGCAGCGTAAGGACAGGGATGAACACTGAAGCTTTCTTT. Residues: CSVRTGMNTEAFF.

The rearrangement links TRBV7-2 to TRBJ2-2, with D tentatively TRBD2 (5 bases). This CDR3 is built from 15 residues. Germline V gene lookup returns CDR1 SGHTA and CDR2 FQGNSA. V was pared by 0 bases and J by 5 bases, with 10 bases between. This CDR3 is CASSLAGVWTGELFF. For the CDR3, the DNA is TGTGCCAGCAGCTTAGCGGGAGTGTGGACCGGGGAGCTGTTTTTT.